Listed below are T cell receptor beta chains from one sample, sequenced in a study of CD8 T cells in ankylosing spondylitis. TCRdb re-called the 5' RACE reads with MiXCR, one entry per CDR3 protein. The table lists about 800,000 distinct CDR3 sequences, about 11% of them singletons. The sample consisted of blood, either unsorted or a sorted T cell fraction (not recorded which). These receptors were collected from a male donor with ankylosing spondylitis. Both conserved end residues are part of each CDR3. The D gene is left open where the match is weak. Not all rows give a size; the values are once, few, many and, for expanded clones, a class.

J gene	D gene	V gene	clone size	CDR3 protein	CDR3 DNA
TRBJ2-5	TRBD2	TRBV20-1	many	CSYVAGEEETQYF	TGCAGTTACGTAGCGGGAGAGGAGGAGACCCAGTACTTC
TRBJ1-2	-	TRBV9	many	CASSVGPGANYGYTF	TGTGCCAGCAGCGTAGGTCCGGGCGCGAACTATGGCTACACCTTC
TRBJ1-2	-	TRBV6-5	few	CASTDSRGYTF	TGTGCCAGCACCGACTCGCGAGGCTACACCTTC
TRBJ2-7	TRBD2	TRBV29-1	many	CSVAGPAGGPYEQYF	TGCAGCGTTGCCGGTCCAGCGGGAGGCCCCTACGAGCAGTACTTC
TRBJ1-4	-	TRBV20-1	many	CSVTGRGIEKLFF	TGCAGTGTTACCGGACGAGGGATAGAAAAACTGTTTTTT
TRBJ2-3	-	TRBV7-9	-	CASSFIRDTDTQYF	TGTGCCAGCAGCTTCATTCGGGACACAGATACGCAGTATTTT
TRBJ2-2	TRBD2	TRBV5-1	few	CASSFGGGADTGELFF	TGCGCCAGCAGCTTCGGCGGGGGGGCAGACACCGGGGAGCTGTTTTTT
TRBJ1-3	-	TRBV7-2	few	CASSLGGARAGNTIYF	TGTGCCAGCAGCTTAGGAGGGGCCAGGGCTGGAAACACCATATATTTT
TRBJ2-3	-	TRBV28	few	CASNLQVASTDTQYF	TGTGCCAGCAACCTACAGGTGGCTAGCACAGATACGCAGTATTTT
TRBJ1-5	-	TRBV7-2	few	CASSFAVNQPQHF	TGTGCCAGCAGCTTCGCGGTAAACCAGCCCCAGCATTTT
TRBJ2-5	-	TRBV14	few	CASSQDGPWTQYF	TGTGCCAGCAGCCAAGATGGCCCTTGGACCCAGTACTTC
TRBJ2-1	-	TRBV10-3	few	CAIRAGLIYNEQFF	TGTGCCATCCGTGCGGGATTGATCTACAATGAGCAGTTCTTC
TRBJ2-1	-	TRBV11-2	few	CASSLIVRQGSYNEQFF	TGTGCCAGCAGCTTAATCGTGAGGCAGGGGAGTTACAATGAGCAGTTCTTC
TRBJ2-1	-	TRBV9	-	CASSVGGPDKQFF	TGTGCCAGCAGCGTAGGGGGGCCGGATAAGCAGTTCTTC
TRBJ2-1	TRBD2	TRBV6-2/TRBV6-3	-	CATGTSGRDEQFF	TGTGCCACGGGGACTAGCGGGAGAGATGAGCAGTTCTTC
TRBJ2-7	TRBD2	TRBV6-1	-	CASTSGGDAIREQYF	TGTGCCAGCACCAGCGGGGGGGACGCCATCCGCGAGCAGTACTTC
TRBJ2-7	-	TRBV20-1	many	CSAPLGRLYEQYF	TGCAGTGCCCCATTGGGCCGACTTTACGAGCAGTACTTC
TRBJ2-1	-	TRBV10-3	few	CAISIGNEQFF	TGTGCCATCAGTATTGGGAATGAGCAGTTCTTC
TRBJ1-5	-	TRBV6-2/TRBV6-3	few	CASSYPKTGTPGNQPQHF	TGTGCCAGCAGTTACCCTAAAACCGGGACGCCCGGCAATCAGCCCCAGCATTTT
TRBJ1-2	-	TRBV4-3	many	CASSPTGVYGYTF	TGCGCCAGCAGCCCTACGGGGGTCTATGGCTACACCTTC
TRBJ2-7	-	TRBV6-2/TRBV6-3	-	CASSYLGPSYEQYF	TGTGCCAGCAGTTACTTGGGGCCATCCTACGAGCAGTACTTC
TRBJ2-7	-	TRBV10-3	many	CATSDAAYEQYF	TGTGCCACCTCGGACGCAGCCTACGAGCAGTACTTC
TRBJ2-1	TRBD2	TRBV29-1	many	CSVAPGLARNEQFF	TGCAGCGTTGCACCGGGACTAGCACGTAATGAGCAGTTCTTC
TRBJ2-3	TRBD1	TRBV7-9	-	CASSSGQGFPDTQYF	TGTGCCAGCAGCTCCGGACAGGGGTTCCCAGATACGCAGTATTTT
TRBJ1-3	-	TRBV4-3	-	CASSQDHLGRNTIYF	TGCGCCAGCAGCCAAGACCACTTGGGAAGAAACACCATATATTTT
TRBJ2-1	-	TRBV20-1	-	CSAQGGASAYNEQFF	TGCAGTGCCCAAGGCGGGGCGAGTGCCTACAATGAGCAGTTCTTC
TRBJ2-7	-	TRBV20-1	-	CSASNRARYEQYF	TGCAGTGCTAGCAACCGGGCCCGCTACGAGCAGTACTTC
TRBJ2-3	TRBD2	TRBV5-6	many	CASSLTVGGFTDTQYF	TGTGCCAGCAGCTTAACTGTCGGGGGGTTCACAGATACGCAGTATTTT